This entry lists 13 T cell receptor beta chains sequenced from one sample in a study of beta chain features in type 1 diabetes. Study results and caveats: Moderate yet significant TCRB CDR3 shortening was seen in Type 1 diabetes patients in all four CD4+ subsets.

The authors reverse transcribed all of the isolated RNA, so sequencing captured expressed TCRB transcripts. The method was immunoSEQ multiplex PCR; TCRdb's version includes in-frame clones alone and lacks a portion of them. The sample comprises roughly 330,000 clones, 13% of which are singletons, and about 0.016% rests with the top ten. Their recognized antigens are unknown. The material sequenced was naive CD4+ T cells from blood. Receptors were obtained from a woman aged 18-35 years with type 1 diabetes.

This clone was counted a few times. V is TRBV5-6 and J is TRBJ1-1, with D uncertain. The germline V gene has CDR1 SGHDT and CDR2 YYEEEE. The CDR3 loop spans 15 amino acids. Trimming stripped 4 bases from V and 5 bases from J, with 18 bases between. For the CDR3, the DNA is TGTGCCAGCAGCCGCCCCCCTGGTATTGAGACTGAAGCTTTCTTT. Encoded protein: CASSRPPGIETEAFF.

As regards this clone: The same CDR3 also results from other DNA sequences found in this sample. The V and J genes are TRBV29-1 and TRBJ2-1; 12 bases match TRBD2. Germline V gene sequence: CDR1 SQVTM, CDR2 ANQGSEA. This CDR3 contains 15 residues. After removal of 3 bases from V and 9 bases from J, the junction contained 9 bases not matched to a gene. CDR3 residues: CSVEEGLAGGSEQFF. CDR3 bases: TGCAGCGTTGAGGAGGGGCTAGCGGGAGGGAGTGAGCAGTTCTTC.

The chain employs TRBV5-1 and TRBJ2-5; weak D call: TRBD1 (6 bases). This CDR3 contains 14 residues. V lost 2 bases, J lost 4 bases, and 12 bases lay in between. CDR1 is SGHRS and CDR2 is YFSETQ in the germline V gene. DNA of the CDR3: TGCGCCAGCAGCTTAGGTCTGGACAGAGAGACCCAGTACTTC. The encoded protein is CASSLGLDRETQYF.

This clone was found a few times. V is TRBV11-2 and J is TRBJ2-1, with D tentatively TRBD2 (5 bases). Per germline, CDR1 SGHAT and CDR2 FQNNGV. The CDR3 has 13 amino acids. V was shortened by 2 bases and J by 7 bases, with 9 bases between the two germline ends. The CDR3 here is CASSLIGENEQFF. The CDR3 region has the DNA TGTGCCAGCAGCTTAATCGGGGAGAATGAGCAGTTCTTC.

This clone was picked up a small number of times. The chain recombines TRBV11-2 with TRBJ2-3, with D unclear. The V end lost 1 base, the J end lost 5 bases, and 4 bases lay between the germline ends. The CDR3 totals 12 residues. The germline V gene has CDR1 SGHAT and CDR2 FQNNGV. Written as DNA, the CDR3 is TGTGCCAGCAGCTTAGTGCGAGATACGCAGTATTTT. Protein sequence: CASSLVRDTQYF.

A few counts support this clone. V usage is TRBV2 and J usage is TRBJ2-5, with TRBD2 matching 11 bases. V gave up 4 bases and J gave up 2 bases; unmatched junction bases: 6. This CDR3 is built from 16 residues. Germline CDR1 and CDR2: SNHLY and FYNNEI. The CDR3 sequence is CASSALAGGGQETQYF. CDR3 nucleotides: TGTGCCAGCAGTGCTCTAGCGGGAGGAGGGCAAGAGACCCAGTACTTC.

Regarding this clone: The germline gene is not matched at one end of the junction; a read error may be the cause. The gene calls are TRBV20-1 and TRBJ2-3, with D possibly being TRBD2 (7 bases). Germline CDR1 and CDR2: DFQATT and SNEGSKA (reference sequence). The CDR3 spans 11 residues. The CDR3 reads CSARDRAGARF. The CDR3 nucleotides are TGCAGTGCTAGAGATCGCGCGGGGGCCAGATTT.

The rearrangement joins TRBV9 to TRBJ2-5; 8 nucleotides match TRBD2. The junction had 19 bases not matched to a gene; V was cut back by 4 bases and J by 2 bases. CDR1 is SGDLS and CDR2 is YYNGEE in the germline V gene. The CDR3 is 19 amino acids. The CDR3 nucleotides read TGTGCCAGCAGCCCCCGAGGTAGCGGGATACGATGGGATCAAGAGACCCAGTACTTC. Translated, it gives CASSPRGSGIRWDQETQYF.

There are a few counts of this clone. CDR3 amino acids: CASTPRGWSSYEQYF. The CDR3 DNA reads TGTGCCAGCACCCCCCGGGGGTGGAGCTCCTACGAGCAGTACTTC. This chain links TRBV27 with TRBJ2-7; D is possibly TRBD2 (6 bases). The germline V gene encodes CDR1 MNHEY and CDR2 SMNVEV (reference sequence). V dropped 7 bases and J dropped 0 bases, with 16 bases sitting between them. The CDR3 runs to 15 residues.

This clone was seen more than once but under ten times. This chain links TRBV19 with TRBJ2-2, with TRBD2 matching 9 bases. J was trimmed by 4 bases and V by 6 bases; bases with no gene match: 6. In germline, CDR1 is LNHDA, CDR2 SQIVND (reference sequence). The CDR3 spans 15 residues. The CDR3 DNA sequence: TGTGCCAGTAGCAGACTAGCGGTATCCACCGGGGAGCTGTTTTTT. Translating it yields CASSRLAVSTGELFF.

This clone occurred a few times. The chain links TRBV30 to TRBJ2-7; 14 nucleotides align to TRBD2. J gave up 0 bases and V 2 bases, and 12 bases lay outside the gene matches. CDR1 GTSNPN and CDR2 SVGIG come from the germline V gene (reference sequence). The CDR3 is made up of 19 amino acids. This chain's CDR3 is CAWSHPALGLAGDSYEQYV. The CDR3 region has the DNA TGTGCCTGGAGTCACCCGGCGTTGGGACTAGCGGGAGACTCCTACGAGCAGTACGTC.

A few counts support this clone. The V call is TRBV4-2, the J call TRBJ2-7, with D tentatively TRBD2 (6 bases). From germline, CDR1 is LGHNA and CDR2 YNFKEQ. The V end was cut by 0 bases, the J end by 8 bases, with 11 bases between. The CDR3 is 13 residues long. In DNA, the CDR3 is TGTGCCAGCAGCCAAGATCTAGCGATGAAGCAGTACTTC. This translates into CASSQDLAMKQYF.

V usage is TRBV11-2 and J usage is TRBJ2-4; 7 bases fit TRBD1. The CDR3 runs to 17 residues. CDR1 is SGHAT and CDR2 is FQNNGV in the germline V gene. The junction had 6 bases not matched to a gene; V was cut back by 1 base and J by 0 bases. In DNA, the CDR3 is TGTGCCAGCAGCTTAGGGACAGGAACCTTAGCCAAAAACATTCAGTACTTC. It codes for CASSLGTGTLAKNIQYF.